The 30 T cell receptor beta chains presented below share a single source sample, sequenced in a study of shared clonotypes between healthy human individuals. The table came from immunoSEQ multiplex PCR; TCRdb's copy has only in-frame clones and leaves some out. This sample has hundreds of thousands of clones, with around three quarters found just once. The material sequenced was memory CD4+ T cells sorted from blood. The subset is: CD45RA-negative fraction. The receptors here all came from a young woman in good health.

The chain combines TRBV6-1 with TRBJ2-1; TRBD2 might be the D (5 bases). Germline CDR1 and CDR2: MNHNS and SASEGT. The CDR3 extends over 16 amino acids. V was pared by 4 bases and J by 2 bases, with 15 bases between. The CDR3 DNA is TGTGCCAGCAGTGCCCTACTAGTCGGTACCTACAATGAGCAGTTCTTC. Translated, it gives CASSALLVGTYNEQFF.

This chain joins TRBV9 and TRBJ2-7; 9 positions agree with TRBD2. This CDR3 is 15 amino acids long. J lost 7 bases, V lost 4 bases, and 12 bases had no gene match. The germline CDR1 and CDR2 sequences are SGDLS and YYNGEE. The CDR3 bases are TGTGCCAGCAGCCCAAGCGGGAGGAGCCGGGGGGAGCAGTACTTC. It translates to CASSPSGRSRGEQYF. Using reference TRBV9 and TRBJ2-7 for the parts outside the CDR3, the full variable domain is DSGVTQTPKHLITATGQRVTLRCSPRSGDLSVYWYQQSLDQGLQFLIQYYNGEERAKGNILERFSAQQFPDLHSELNLSSLELGDSALYFCASSPSGRSRGEQYFGPGTRLTVT.

Points on this clone: Other DNA variants within this sample encode the same CDR3. The rearrangement joins TRBV5-1 to TRBJ2-3; D might be TRBD2 (7 bases). The V end lost 0 bases, the J end lost 4 bases, and 9 bases lay between the germline ends. Per germline, CDR1 SGHRS and CDR2 YFSETQ. This CDR3 region has 14 residues. CDR3 loop: CASSLVGGADTQYF. The CDR3, as DNA: TGCGCCAGCAGCTTGGTAGGGGGGGCAGATACGCAGTATTTT. The full variable domain, in which reference TRBV5-1 and TRBJ2-3 provide the parts outside the CDR3, is KAGVTQTPRYLIKTRGQQVTLSCSPISGHRSVSWYQQTPGQGLQFLFEYFSETQRNKGNFPGRFSGRQFSNSRSEMNVSTLELGDSALYLCASSLVGGADTQYFGPGTRLTVL.

This rearrangement joins TRBV11-2 to TRBJ2-3; D perhaps matches TRBD2 (6 bases). V dropped 4 bases and J dropped 5 bases, with 13 bases sitting between them. This CDR3 comprises 14 residues. Germline-derived CDR1 and CDR2 are SGHAT and FQNNGV. The CDR3 region is CASSSSGGRDTQYF. The CDR3 DNA is TGTGCCAGCAGCTCCTCCGGGGGTAGAGATACGCAGTATTTT.

Notes on this clone: A junction end diverges from the germline sequence, so it may reflect a read error. CDR3: CASTKRTGTGNF. CDR3 DNA sequence: TGTGCCAGCACCAAACGTACCGGGACAGGGAACTTC. The rearrangement uses TRBV5-4 and TRBJ2-7; TRBD1 agrees at 9 bases. The CDR3 spans 12 residues. Germline CDR1 is SGHNT and CDR2 is YYREEE (reference sequence).

V usage is TRBV27 and J usage is TRBJ1-5; 7 bases are shared with TRBD1. The CDR3 covers 14 residues. CDR1 is MNHEY and CDR2 is SMNVEV in the germline V gene (reference sequence). Losses at the gene ends were 7 bases for V and 2 bases for J; bases not matched to a gene: 5. In DNA, the CDR3 is TGTGCCAGCATGGACAGGTTCGGCAATCAGCCCCAGCATTTT. As protein: CASMDRFGNQPQHF.

The chain is built from TRBV5-4 and TRBJ2-5; possible D gene TRBD2, 6 bases. V was cut by 4 bases and J by 3 bases, with 16 bases left in between. The CDR3 sequence is 15 residues long. Germline V gene lookup returns CDR1 SGHNT and CDR2 YYREEE (reference sequence). The CDR3 nucleotides read TGTGCCAGCAGCCCCTGGCGGGACTTCGAAGAGACCCAGTACTTC. Translating gives CASSPWRDFEETQYF. Full variable domain (remainder filled in from reference TRBV5-4 and TRBJ2-5): ETGVTQSPTHLIKTRGQQVTLRCSSQSGHNTVSWYQQALGQGPQFIFQYYREEENGRGNFPPRFSGLQFPNYSSELNVNALELDDSALYLCASSPWRDFEETQYFGPGTRLLVL.

The gene calls are TRBV28 and TRBJ1-5; 7 bases are a match to TRBD1. Germline-derived CDR1 and CDR2 are MDHEN and SYDVKM. The CDR3 runs 15 residues. Trimming cost V 4 bases and J 5 bases; bases outside gene matches: 8. CDR3 sequence (DNA): TGTGCCAGCAGTTCAGGGGGTGGGACCGATCAGCCCCAGCATTTT. It is translated as CASSSGGGTDQPQHF.

V usage is TRBV25-1 and J usage is TRBJ1-4; D is unclear. This CDR3 contains 14 residues. The V end lost 7 bases, the J end lost 7 bases, and 16 bases lay between the germline ends. The germline V gene encodes CDR1 MGHDK and CDR2 SYGVNS. This CDR3 reads CASTKMGSGEKLFF. In DNA form, the CDR3 reads TGTGCCAGCACTAAAATGGGTTCGGGTGAAAAACTGTTTTTT.

V gene TRBV4-1 combines with J gene TRBJ2-7; maybe TRBD2 (6 bases). Germline V gives CDR1 MGHRA, CDR2 YSYEKL. The CDR3 has 15 amino acids. With 0 bases removed from V and 4 bases from J, the gap between germline ends came to 13 bases. CDR3 protein: CASSQDSGGRYEQYF. In DNA form, the CDR3 reads TGCGCCAGCAGCCAAGATAGCGGAGGTCGTTACGAGCAGTACTTC.

The chain has TRBV2 and TRBJ2-7; D possibly uses TRBD1 or TRBD2 (5 bases each). Germline V CDR1 and CDR2: SNHLY, FYNNEI. There are 15 residues in the CDR3. V was trimmed by 4 bases and J by 4 bases, leaving 17 bases between them. CDR3 nucleotide sequence: TGTGCCAGCAGTGGGGGCCTAGCTGTTGGATACGAGCAGTACTTC. Translated, it gives CASSGGLAVGYEQYF.

This chain uses TRBV7-9 with TRBJ1-2; D gene unclear. Germline CDR1 and CDR2: SEHNR and FQNEAQ (reference sequence). This CDR3 has 13 residues. Trimming took off 5 bases at V and 9 bases at J, with 16 bases between the two ends. The CDR3, as DNA: TGTGCCAGCAGCAGACGACAAGAAAGGAGCTACACCTTC. This sequence encodes CASSRRQERSYTF.

V gene TRBV19 combines with J gene TRBJ2-7, with 7 nucleotides matching TRBD1. The CDR3 totals 16 residues. Germline-derived CDR1 and CDR2 are LNHDA and SQIVND (reference sequence). J gave up 6 bases and V 6 bases, and 17 bases lay outside the gene matches. The CDR3 reads CASRPGRGLSLGEQYF. Written as DNA, the CDR3 is TGTGCCAGTAGACCGGGAAGGGGGCTTTCCCTTGGCGAGCAGTACTTC. Based on the CDR3 plus reference TRBV19 and TRBJ2-7, the full variable domain is DGGITQSPKYLFRKEGQNVTLSCEQNLNHDAMYWYRQDPGQGLRLIYYSQIVNDFQKGDIAEGYSVSREKKESFPLTVTSAQKNPTAFYLCASRPGRGLSLGEQYFGPGTRLTVT.

V and J are TRBV5-5 and TRBJ2-1; 9 positions agree with TRBD1. The CDR3 has 16 residues. V shed 5 bases, J shed 6 bases, and the junction held 12 bases outside the gene matches. The germline CDR1 and CDR2 sequences are SGHKS and YYEKEE (reference sequence). CDR3 in amino acids: CASSPPGTGIGNEQFF. The CDR3 bases are TGTGCCAGCAGTCCTCCCGGGACAGGGATCGGCAATGAGCAGTTCTTC.

This chain connects TRBV6-5 to TRBJ2-6; D assignment may be TRBD1 or TRBD2 (5 bases each). There are 16 residues in the CDR3. With 3 bases removed from V and 0 bases from J, the gap between germline ends came to 9 bases. From germline, CDR1 is MNHEY and CDR2 SVGAGI. The CDR3 sequence: CASSYEGTSGANVLTF. DNA of the CDR3: TGTGCCAGCAGTTATGAGGGGACCTCTGGGGCCAACGTCCTGACTTTC.

CDR3 sequence: CASSEGLGQPQHF. In nucleotides, the CDR3 is TGTGCCAGTAGTGAGGGGCTAGGACAGCCCCAGCATTTT. The gene calls are TRBV19 and TRBJ1-5; D is possibly TRBD1 (5 bases). Germline-derived CDR1 and CDR2 are LNHDA and SQIVND (reference sequence). The CDR3 length is 13 residues. Between the trimmed V and J ends, which lost 5 bases and 7 bases, there was a span of 12 bases.

The V and J genes are TRBV28 and TRBJ1-5; D not certain. This CDR3 has 12 residues. Trimming cost V 8 bases and J 5 bases, with 10 bases left between them. CDR1 is MDHEN, CDR2 SYDVKM, per germline. CDR3 in DNA: TGTGCCAGCGAGGAGAGGCATCAGCCCCAGCATTTT. As protein: CASEERHQPQHF.

The chain joins TRBV5-1 to TRBJ2-7; D call uncertain. The V and J ends lost 0 bases and 5 bases respectively, with 12 bases between them. The CDR3 contains 14 residues. Per the germline V gene, CDR1 is SGHRS and CDR2 is YFSETQ. This chain's CDR3 is CASSLGTEGNEQYF. The CDR3 nucleotides read TGCGCCAGCAGCTTGGGAACGGAAGGCAACGAGCAGTACTTC.

The genes are TRBV11-3 and TRBJ2-1; 10 bases match TRBD2. The CDR3 loop spans 15 amino acids. Losses at the gene ends were 0 bases for V and 10 bases for J; bases not matched to a gene: 6. From germline, CDR1 is SGHNT and CDR2 YENEEA. As DNA, the CDR3 is TGTGCCAGCAGCTTAGAACTAGCGGGGCGGGGGGAGCAGTTCTTC. It codes for CASSLELAGRGEQFF.

The J gene is TRBJ1-4, the V gene TRBV30; TRBD1 matches 8 bases. CDR1 and CDR2 (germline): GTSNPN, SVGIG (reference sequence). The CDR3 length is 17 residues. Trimming cost V 4 bases and J 6 bases; bases outside gene matches: 16. The CDR3 spells CAWNPGQGIQLDEKLFF. The CDR3 nucleotides read TGTGCCTGGAATCCCGGACAGGGCATCCAACTAGATGAAAAACTGTTTTTT.

In DNA form, the CDR3 reads TGCAGCGCCGACAGGGGCCTTTACAATGAGCAGTTCTTC. This translates into CSADRGLYNEQFF. The chain recombines TRBV29-1 with TRBJ2-1, with 8 positions matching TRBD1. Looked up from germline, CDR1 is SQVTM and CDR2 is ANQGSEA. Trimming removed 7 bases from V and 4 bases from J; junction bases left unmatched: 6. CDR3 size: 13 residues.

This clone was recorded at least ten times. The chain recombines TRBV23-1 with TRBJ2-5, with 11 bases identical to TRBD2. The J call may not be correct, given that the DNA end is closer to TRBJ2-7. TRBV23-1 is annotated as an ORF whose role is uncertain. The CDR3 spans 16 residues. The CDR3 is CASSQYSGRARNEQYF. The CDR3 nucleotides read TGCGCCAGCAGTCAATATAGCGGGAGGGCCAGGAACGAGCAGTACTTC.

This clone was observed a handful of times. V and J are TRBV30 and TRBJ1-1; TRBD1 is a possible D gene (6 bases). Trimming cost V 5 bases and J 10 bases, with 20 bases left between them. CDR1 is GTSNPN, CDR2 SVGIG, per germline (reference sequence). The CDR3 contains 13 residues. The CDR3 sequence is CAWVKGGSQVAFF. CDR3 coding DNA: TGTGCCTGGGTAAAAGGGGGGAGCCAAGTAGCTTTCTTT.

This chain joins TRBV28 and TRBJ2-2; weak D call: TRBD2 (6 bases). CDR3 size: 17 residues. Germline CDR1 is MDHEN and CDR2 is SYDVKM. V gave up 3 bases and J gave up 1 base, with 15 bases separating them. The CDR3 spells CASSLGYWRGNTGELFF. The CDR3 coding sequence is TGTGCCAGCAGTTTGGGCTACTGGCGGGGGAACACCGGGGAGCTGTTTTTT. Full variable domain (rest looked up from reference TRBV28 and TRBJ2-2): DVKVTQSSRYLVKRTGEKVFLECVQDMDHENMFWYRQDPGLGLRLIYFSYDVKMKEKGDIPEGYSVSREKKERFSLILESASTNQTSMYLCASSLGYWRGNTGELFFGEGSRLTVL.

The rearrangement links TRBV29-1 to TRBJ2-1; D is unclear. V lost 2 bases to trimming and J lost 5 bases, with 10 bases between them. This CDR3 region has 13 residues. Germline V gene lookup returns CDR1 SQVTM and CDR2 ANQGSEA. DNA for the CDR3: TGCAGCGTTGAATCGGGTTGGAACAATGAGCAGTTCTTC. It encodes CSVESGWNNEQFF.

The sample holds one count of this clone. V and J are TRBV7-9 and TRBJ1-5; weak D call: TRBD1 (5 bases). V shed 3 bases and J shed 2 bases, with 8 bases lying between them. The germline gives CDR1 SEHNR, CDR2 FQNEAQ (reference sequence). The CDR3 is made up of 14 amino acids. In nucleotides, the CDR3 is TGTGCCAGCAGCTTGGGGGGGGGCAATCAGCCCCAGCATTTT. This gives the protein CASSLGGGNQPQHF. The entire variable domain, with the rest obtained from reference TRBV7-9 and TRBJ1-5, is as follows: DTGVSQNPRHKITKRGQNVTFRCDPISEHNRLYWYRQTLGQGPEFLTYFQNEAQLEKSRLLSDRFSAERPKGSFSTLEIQRTEQGDSAMYLCASSLGGGNQPQHFGDGTRLSIL.

The genes are TRBV6-6 and TRBJ2-3; no clear D gene. V lost 8 bases, J lost 8 bases, and 14 bases lay in between. The length of the CDR3 is 12 residues. Germline CDR1 and CDR2: MNHNY and SVGAGI (reference sequence). CDR3 sequence reads: CASAKKERTQYF. The CDR3 DNA sequence: TGTGCCAGCGCAAAAAAAGAACGTACGCAGTATTTT.

There are a few counts of this clone. J is TRBJ2-7 and V is TRBV27; 9 bases are shared with TRBD1. The V gene end was trimmed by 2 bases and the J gene end by 6 bases; junction bases not matched to a gene: 11. Germline CDR1 reads MNHEY; CDR2 reads SMNVEV (reference sequence). The CDR3 covers 16 residues. Written as DNA, the CDR3 is TGTGCCAGCAGTTTAGCCCCGTGGGACAGGGTATTCGAGCAGTACTTC. It is translated as CASSLAPWDRVFEQYF.

V is TRBV28 and J is TRBJ2-3, with D perhaps matching TRBD1 (5 bases). The CDR3 is 13 residues long. Trimming cost V 8 bases and J 2 bases, with 11 bases left between them. Germline V gene sequence: CDR1 MDHEN, CDR2 SYDVKM. The CDR3 spells CASGAQSTDTQYF. CDR3 DNA sequence: TGTGCCAGCGGGGCACAATCCACAGATACGCAGTATTTT.

V usage is TRBV28 and J usage is TRBJ2-1, with D unclear. Trimming cost V 1 base and J 8 bases, with 6 bases left between them. The length of the CDR3 is 12 residues. Germline V gene data show CDR1 as MDHEN and CDR2 as SYDVKM. This CDR3 is CASSLLVDEQFF. The CDR3 DNA follows: TGTGCCAGCAGTTTATTAGTAGATGAGCAGTTCTTC.